The clone carrying this T cell receptor beta chain was found a few times. These data are taken from a study of T cells after yellow fever vaccination. The V gene lost 0 bases and the J gene lost 5 bases, with 17 bases spanning the gap. This CDR3 spans 16 amino acids. Germline V gene sequence: CDR1 SGHTA, CDR2 FQGNSA. One entry per CDR3 protein, called by TCRdb with MiXCR from the 5' RACE reads. The repertoire holds tens of thousands of distinct CDR3 sequences, with approximately 6.5% as singletons. This clonotype originated in a man between 18 and 35 years old who received the YFV17D yellow fever vaccine. The rearrangement links TRBV7-2 to TRBJ2-7; D unclear. The specimen was CD8+ T cells sorted from PBMCs, collected 5 to 6 days after the first yellow fever vaccination. The CDR3 DNA reads as TGTGCCAGCAGCTTAGCGCGGAACTGGTACTGCAACGAGCAGTACGTC. It specifies CASSLARNWYCNEQYV.